This T cell receptor (beta chain) was sequenced in a study of blood T cell repertoires in COVID-19. As originally analysed: Scientists estimated how many nucleated cells there were by amplifying reference gene primers. Produced via immunoSEQ multiplex PCR; TCRdb's table is partial and in-frame only. V, J and clone size are taken as reported in that table, and D and trimming were inferred from the DNA itself. Found here are roughly 100,000 clones, 75% to 85% of them singletons; the top ten hold around 4.8%. The CDR3 extends over 14 amino acids. Germline loops: CDR1 MGHRA, CDR2 YSYEKL. Deletions cut 0 bases from V and 2 bases from J, with 8 bases between.

Material: peripheral blood. This clonotype was sampled from a man aged 60 to 75 with acute or convalescent COVID-19. The rearrangement links TRBV4-1 to TRBJ2-7; D remains unclear. The CDR3 DNA sequence: TGCGCCAGCAGCCAAGAAAGTATAGCCTACGAGCAGTACTTC. It encodes CASSQESIAYEQYF.